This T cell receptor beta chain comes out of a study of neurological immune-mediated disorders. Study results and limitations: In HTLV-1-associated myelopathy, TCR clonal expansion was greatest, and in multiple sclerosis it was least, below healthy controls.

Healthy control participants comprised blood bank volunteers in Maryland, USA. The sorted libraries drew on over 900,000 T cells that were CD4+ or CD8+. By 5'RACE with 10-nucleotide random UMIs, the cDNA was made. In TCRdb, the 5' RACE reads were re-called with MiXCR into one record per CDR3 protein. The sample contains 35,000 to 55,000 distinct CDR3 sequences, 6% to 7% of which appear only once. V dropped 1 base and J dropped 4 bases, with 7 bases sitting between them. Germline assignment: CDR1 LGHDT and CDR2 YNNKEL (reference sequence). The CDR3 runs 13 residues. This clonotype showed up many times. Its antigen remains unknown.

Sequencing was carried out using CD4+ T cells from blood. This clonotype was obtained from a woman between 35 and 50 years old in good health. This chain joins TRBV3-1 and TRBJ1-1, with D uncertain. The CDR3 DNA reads TGTGCCAGCAGCCAAGTGGCGGTCACTGAAGCTTTCTTT. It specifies CASSQVAVTEAFF.